This TCR beta chain comes out of a study of T cell responses to AZD1222 COVID-19 vaccine. Study findings and constraints: Donor demographics were predominantly white British with a female majority; clonal diversity may be underestimated. In all cases, repertoires were sampled only after the peak T cell response. Mapped onto spike, vaccine-associated CD4 TCRs spanned it and were dominant at 160-218 and 743-854.

There are a few counts of this clone. Its cognate antigen is unknown. Produced via immunoSEQ multiplex PCR; TCRdb's table is partial and in-frame only. The sample has approximately 150,000 clones; 90% are singletons. The clonotype comes from an adult who received the AZD1222 COVID-19 vaccine. Here the sequenced sample was peripheral blood, taken 28 days after the second AZD1222 dose.

CDR3 sequence reads: CASSPGTGFNTIYF. The CDR3 DNA sequence: TGTGCCAGCAGCCCCGGGACAGGGTTTAACACCATATATTTT. This chain links TRBV3-1 (or the pseudogene TRBV3-2) with TRBJ1-3, with 9 bases fitting TRBD1. After removal of 4 bases from V and 7 bases from J, the junction contained 5 bases not matched to a gene. CDR3 length: 14 amino acids. CDR1 and CDR2 (germline): LGHDT, YNNKEL (reference sequence).